The TCR beta chain under discussion was sequenced for a study of OX40 agonist ivuxolimab in advanced cancers. Overall study: Eligibility admitted prior anti-PD-1, anti-PD-L1 or anti-CTLA-4 therapy; around 38% had some.

Using immunoSEQ multiplex PCR, the repertoire was profiled, and TCRdb retains in-frame clones only, with some absent. The sample consists of tens of thousands of clones, roughly nine tenths of them appearing once. The sample in question was CD4+ or CD8+ T cells sorted from blood, obtained in a trial of the OX40 agonist ivuxolimab. This TCR was sampled from an adult with an advanced solid tumor such as melanoma, head and neck, liver or kidney cancer.

CDR3 nucleotides: TGTGCCAGCAGCGTAGGAGTCGGCAGGGGAATGGCTTTGTACGGCTACACCTTC. This encodes CASSVGVGRGMALYGYTF. V is TRBV9 and J is TRBJ1-2; possibly TRBD1 for D (6 bases). The CDR3 sequence is 18 residues long. Germline V gives CDR1 SGDLS, CDR2 YYNGEE. V was cut by 0 bases and J by 8 bases, with 26 bases left in between.